The 17 T cell receptor beta chains listed next were all sequenced from one sample in a study of blood T cell repertoires in COVID-19. TCRdb's table, derived via immunoSEQ multiplex PCR, lists solely in-frame clones and lacks some. The profile shows 230,000 or so clones, about 79% of them singletons. Sample: peripheral blood. These receptors all come from a man in his forties who had recovered from COVID-19.

The rearrangement uses TRBV5-5 and TRBJ2-3; 9 bases match TRBD2. The trim removed 4 bases at V and 6 bases at J, leaving 12 bases unmatched. This CDR3 contains 16 residues. CDR1 and CDR2 (germline): SGHKS, YYEKEE (reference sequence). Written as DNA, the CDR3 is TGTGCCAGCAGCACCATGGGAGCGGGAGGTTGGGATACGCAGTATTTT. Residues: CASSTMGAGGWDTQYF. Looking up the rest from reference TRBV5-5 and TRBJ2-3 gives the full variable domain: DAGVTQSPTHLIKTRGQQVTLRCSPISGHKSVSWYQQVLGQGPQFIFQYYEKEERGRGNFPDRFSARQFPNYSSELNVNALLLGDSALYLCASSTMGAGGWDTQYFGPGTRLTVL.

This chain's CDR3 is CASSPLGGAGSTDTQYF. The CDR3 region has the DNA TGTGCCAGCAGCCCACTGGGGGGGGCGGGAAGCACAGATACGCAGTATTTT. The chain employs TRBV13 and TRBJ2-3; D is possibly TRBD2 (7 bases). CDR1 is PRHDT and CDR2 is FYEKMQ in the germline V gene (reference sequence). V lost 5 bases, J lost 0 bases, and 18 bases lay in between. CDR3 length: 17 residues.

The chain employs TRBV5-4 and TRBJ2-7, with TRBD2 matching 13 bases. CDR3 length: 15 residues. V lost 0 bases and J lost 6; bases outside the gene matches: 3. Germline assignment: CDR1 SGHNT and CDR2 YYREEE (reference sequence). DNA for the CDR3: TGTGCCAGCAGCTTGGGACTAGCGGGAGGATTCGAGCAGTACTTC. It specifies CASSLGLAGGFEQYF.

The chain combines TRBV6-2 or TRBV6-3 with TRBJ2-1, with 8 positions matching TRBD2. Germline assignment: CDR1 MNHEY and CDR2 SVGEGT. With V trimmed by 6 bases and J by 3 bases, 7 bases remained unmatched. The CDR3 is made up of 15 amino acids. The DNA of the CDR3 is TGTGCCAGCAGCCACACTAGCGGAAGCTACAATGAGCAGTTCTTC. Its translation is CASSHTSGSYNEQFF.

The chain combines TRBV6-5 with TRBJ1-1, with D possibly being TRBD1 (5 bases). CDR3 length: 13 residues. The ends were cut back, 5 bases at V and 1 base at J, with 8 bases in the middle. Germline CDR1 is MNHEY and CDR2 is SVGAGI. Written as DNA, the CDR3 is TGTGCCAGCAGTACTACAGGGAACACTGAAGCTTTCTTT. Translation gives CASSTTGNTEAFF.

V gene TRBV12-3 or TRBV12-4 combines with J gene TRBJ2-5, with a tentative D call TRBD1 (6 bases). The CDR3 is 11 amino acids. V was clipped by 6 bases and J by 4 bases, with 6 bases between them. CDR3 bases: TGTGCCAGCAGCAGGGGAGAGACCCAGTACTTC. Its protein is CASSRGETQYF.

The chain joins TRBV6-5 to TRBJ2-3, with 8 bases fitting TRBD2. The germline V gene encodes CDR1 MNHEY and CDR2 SVGAGI. The CDR3 covers 16 residues. Losses at the gene ends were 3 bases for V and 2 bases for J; bases not matched to a gene: 7. CDR3 protein: CASSYTSGIYTDTQYF. DNA for the CDR3: TGTGCCAGCAGTTATACTAGCGGAATCTACACAGATACGCAGTATTTT.

This clone was counted between two and nine times. This chain links TRBV19 with TRBJ1-1; D is possibly TRBD1 (6 bases). The germline CDR1 and CDR2 sequences are LNHDA and SQIVND (reference sequence). V lost 5 bases, J lost 0 bases, and 19 bases lay in between. This CDR3 is built from 17 residues. The CDR3 loop is CASSSRGDRQLNTEAFF. CDR3 in DNA: TGTGCCAGTAGTTCGAGGGGAGACAGGCAGTTGAACACTGAAGCTTTCTTT.

This chain links TRBV5-4 with TRBJ1-6; TRBD1 is a possible D gene (6 bases). Germline assignment: CDR1 SGHNT and CDR2 YYREEE (reference sequence). V was pared by 4 bases and J by 9 bases, with 17 bases between. The CDR3 is 15 residues long. The CDR3 DNA is TGTGCCAGCAGCCTCATTGGTACAGGGACTTCACCCCTCCACTTT. This gives the protein CASSLIGTGTSPLHF.

J is TRBJ2-7 and V is TRBV5-6; D is possibly TRBD1 (5 bases). The CDR3 extends over 15 amino acids. Trimming took off 4 bases at V and 3 bases at J, with 17 bases between the two ends. Germline V lookup: CDR1 SGHDT, CDR2 YYEEEE. The DNA for the CDR3 is TGTGCCAGCAGCGCCCCAGGGCACCTGATCTACGAGCAGTACTTC. The encoded protein is CASSAPGHLIYEQYF. The full variable domain, its missing parts supplied by reference TRBV5-6 and TRBJ2-7, is DAGVTQSPTHLIKTRGQQVTLRCSPKSGHDTVSWYQQALGQGPQFIFQYYEEEERQRGNFPDRFSGHQFPNYSSELNVNALLLGDSALYLCASSAPGHLIYEQYFGPGTRLTVT.

In nucleotides, the CDR3 is TGTGCCAGCTGGGGTGGGCCCGGAGGGGAGGGCTACACCTTC. Translating gives CASWGGPGGEGYTF. The V and J genes are TRBV6-5 and TRBJ1-2, with a tentative D call TRBD1 (5 bases). CDR3 length: 14 residues. Looked up from germline, CDR1 is MNHEY and CDR2 is SVGAGI. The ends were cut back, 8 bases at V and 8 bases at J, with 21 bases in the middle.

V and J are TRBV7-2 and TRBJ1-6; maybe TRBD1 (5 bases). Germline loops: CDR1 SGHTA, CDR2 FQGNSA. The V end lost 0 bases, the J end lost 10 bases, and 16 bases lay between the germline ends. The CDR3 covers 16 residues. CDR3 sequence: CASSLAGNRPRSPLHF. The DNA of the CDR3 is TGTGCCAGCAGCTTAGCGGGGAACAGGCCTCGGTCACCCCTCCACTTT.

The V gene is TRBV5-4, the J gene TRBJ1-4; TRBD1 is a possible D gene (5 bases). Trimming cost V 4 bases and J 0 bases, with 16 bases left between them. Germline V gene data show CDR1 as SGHNT and CDR2 as YYREEE (reference sequence). This CDR3 spans 17 amino acids. CDR3 loop: CASSPSPQGATNEKLFF. Here the CDR3 DNA reads TGTGCCAGCAGCCCCTCCCCGCAGGGTGCAACTAATGAAAAACTGTTTTTT. The whole variable domain, remainder taken from reference TRBV5-4 and TRBJ1-4, is ETGVTQSPTHLIKTRGQQVTLRCSSQSGHNTVSWYQQALGQGPQFIFQYYREEENGRGNFPPRFSGLQFPNYSSELNVNALELDDSALYLCASSPSPQGATNEKLFFGSGTQLSVL.

The rearrangement uses TRBV28 and TRBJ1-2; no firm D call. Germline assignment: CDR1 MDHEN and CDR2 SYDVKM. The CDR3 spans 11 residues. Trimming removed 5 bases at V and 9 bases at J, with 10 bases between. CDR3 in DNA: TGTGCCAGCAGTGGAGCGAGTCGCTACACCTTC. Its protein is CASSGASRYTF.

The chain uses TRBV18 and TRBJ2-2, with D possibly being TRBD1 (5 bases). The CDR3 spans 15 residues. The germline gives CDR1 KGHSH, CDR2 LQKENI. Trimming left V 5 bases short and J 6 bases short, with 16 bases between. As DNA, the CDR3 is TGTGCCAGCTCATCTTCGACAGAGGTATCCGGGGAGCTGTTTTTT. It translates to CASSSSTEVSGELFF. The full variable domain, in which reference TRBV18 and TRBJ2-2 provide the parts outside the CDR3, is NAGVMQNPRHLVRRRGQEARLRCSPMKGHSHVYWYRQLPEEGLKFMVYLQKENIIDESGMPKERFSAEFPKEGPSILRIQQVVRGDSAAYFCASSSSTEVSGELFFGEGSRLTVL.

Comment on this clone: Within the sample, other DNA sequences also encode this same CDR3. The chain has TRBV6-5 and TRBJ1-1; maybe TRBD1 (6 bases). This CDR3 spans 12 amino acids. Germline V CDR1 and CDR2: MNHEY, SVGAGI. Deletions cut 10 bases from V and 6 bases from J, with 15 bases between. In DNA form, the CDR3 reads TGTGCCACCGCGGGGGCGGCAGCTGAAGCTTTCTTT. It encodes CATAGAAAEAFF.

CDR3 nucleotides: TGTGCCAGCAGCTTACCCCGGACAGGGGGGAAGAACGAGCAGTACTTC. It yields the protein CASSLPRTGGKNEQYF. The chain links TRBV11-3 to TRBJ2-7; 10 positions match TRBD1. The CDR3 sequence is 16 residues long. Losses at the gene ends were 2 bases for V and 5 bases for J; bases not matched to a gene: 9. From germline, CDR1 is SGHNT and CDR2 YENEEA.